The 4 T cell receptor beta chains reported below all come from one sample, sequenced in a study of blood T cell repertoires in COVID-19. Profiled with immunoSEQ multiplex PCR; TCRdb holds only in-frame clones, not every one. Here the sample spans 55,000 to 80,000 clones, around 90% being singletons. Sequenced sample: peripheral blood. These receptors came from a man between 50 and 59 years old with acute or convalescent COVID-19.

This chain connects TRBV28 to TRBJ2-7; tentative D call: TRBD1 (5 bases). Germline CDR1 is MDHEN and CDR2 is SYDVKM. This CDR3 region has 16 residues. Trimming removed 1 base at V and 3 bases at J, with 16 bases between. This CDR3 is CASSLYVQGQRYEQYF. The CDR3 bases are TGTGCCAGCAGTTTATATGTCCAGGGCCAACGCTACGAGCAGTACTTC.

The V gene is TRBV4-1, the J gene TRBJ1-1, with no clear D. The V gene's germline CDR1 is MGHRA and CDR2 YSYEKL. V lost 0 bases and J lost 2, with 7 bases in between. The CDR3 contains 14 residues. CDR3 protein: CASSQDAVNTEAFF. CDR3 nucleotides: TGCGCCAGCAGCCAAGATGCAGTTAACACTGAAGCTTTCTTT.

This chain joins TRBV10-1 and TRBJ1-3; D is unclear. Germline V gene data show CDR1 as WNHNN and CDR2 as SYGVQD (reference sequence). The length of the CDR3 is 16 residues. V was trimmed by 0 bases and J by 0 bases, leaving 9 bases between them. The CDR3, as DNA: TGCGCCAGCAGTGAGTCGGCGGCGAGCTCTGGAAACACCATATATTTT. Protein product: CASSESAASSGNTIYF.

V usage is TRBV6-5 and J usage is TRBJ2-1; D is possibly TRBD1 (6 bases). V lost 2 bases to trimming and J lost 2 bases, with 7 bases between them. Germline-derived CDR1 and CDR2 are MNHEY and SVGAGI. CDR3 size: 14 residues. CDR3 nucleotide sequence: TGTGCCAGCAGTTACGGGGGCCCCTACAATGAGCAGTTCTTC. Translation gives CASSYGGPYNEQFF.